What follows describes a single T cell receptor beta chain. This entry belongs to a study of control samples from healthy donors and cancer patients. Assay used: immunoSEQ multiplex PCR; TCRdb lists only in-frame clones, some missing. The data show roughly 180,000 clones, approximately 94% seen once. The sequencing input was blood. This clonotype was obtained from a woman between 18 and 29 years old in good health.

The CDR3 sequence is CASSVGSADVYEQYF. CDR3 nucleotides: TGTGCCAGCAGCGTAGGTTCGGCGGACGTATACGAGCAGTACTTC. The chain has TRBV9 and TRBJ2-7, with D uncertain. CDR3 length: 15 residues. V shed 0 bases and J shed 4 bases, with 14 bases lying between them. CDR1 and CDR2 from the germline V gene are SGDLS and YYNGEE.